This TCR beta chain stems from a study of graft-versus-host responses after intestinal transplantation. Study summary: Induction using anti-thymocyte globulin, followed by tacrolimus and steroids for approximately three years, was given to all recipients.

Concerning this clone itself: Its specificity is not known.

The table came from immunoSEQ multiplex PCR; TCRdb's copy has only in-frame clones and leaves some out. This sample has about 88,000 clones, with around 93% found just once. The germline CDR1 and CDR2 sequences are SGHRS and YFSETQ. Germline trimming cut 5 bases from V and 1 base from J; bases unmatched to any gene: 7. There are 15 residues in the CDR3. General observations from the study: GvH clone levels peaked in circulation, and this peak was associated with early post-transplant HvG declines. Detected in recipient marrow were GvH clones, some of which were first observed in ileum or blood.

The sequenced sample was unstimulated CD4+ T cells sorted from spleen or lymph node cells, obtained before transplant. The receptor was derived from a human donor who was the organ donor for an intestinal transplant. This chain connects TRBV5-1 to TRBJ2-3, with TRBD2 matching over 7 bases. CDR3 sequence reads: CASRIGLGGTDTQYF. CDR3 DNA sequence: TGCGCCAGCAGAATAGGACTAGGGGGCACAGATACGCAGTATTTT.